Presented here are 20 T cell receptor beta chains from one specimen sequenced in a study of beta chain features in type 1 diabetes listed by TCRdb under 2018. General study outcomes and caveats: Type 1 diabetes patients showed a moderate but significant shortening of TCRB CDR3 length in all four CD4+ subsets.

Antigens for these TCRs are unknown. The library was produced with the immunoSEQ multiplex PCR assay. The High Capacity cDNA Reverse Transcription Kit was used to reverse transcribe all of the isolated RNA, meaning that expressed TCRB transcripts were what got sequenced. Drawn from immuneACCESS, this table holds only the in-frame rearrangements with V and J called that TCRdb kept. Clones are partly lost; checked studies trace under half to an unresolved V gene and leave the rest unexplained. The sample table shows about 120,000 clones, and around 15% are seen once. The leading ten clones occupy 2% to 3% of the sample. Sequencing used central memory CD4+ T cells from blood. The receptors were sampled from a man between 18 and 29 years old with type 1 diabetes.

In its sample, this clone is medium-sized. Additional DNA sequences in this sample encode the identical CDR3. The J gene is TRBJ2-1, the V gene TRBV4-1; 12 bases are shared with TRBD2. Trimming at V came to 0 bases and at J to 5 bases, leaving 8 bases not matched to a gene. The CDR3 extends over 18 amino acids. Germline CDR1 and CDR2: MGHRA and YSYEKL. The CDR3 region has the DNA TGCGCCAGCAGCCAAGATAAGGCGACTAGCGGGGGTCACAATGAGCAGTTCTTC. This gives the protein CASSQDKATSGGHNEQFF.

This clone was counted only a few times. V gene TRBV5-4 combines with J gene TRBJ2-3; 11 bases are shared with TRBD2. The CDR3 has 16 amino acids. Germline V lookup: CDR1 SGHNT, CDR2 YYREEE (reference sequence). Trimming removed 2 bases from V and 4 bases from J; junction bases left unmatched: 6. The CDR3 loop reads CASSFLAGGPPDTQYF. In DNA form, the CDR3 reads TGTGCCAGCAGCTTCTTAGCGGGGGGGCCTCCAGATACGCAGTATTTT.

The V and J genes are TRBV29-1 and TRBJ2-7; weak D call: TRBD1 (6 bases). The germline V gene has CDR1 SQVTM and CDR2 ANQGSEA. The CDR3 contains 15 residues. V was pared by 3 bases and J by 5 bases, with 20 bases between. The CDR3 DNA reads as TGCAGCGTTGAGGTACAGGGATACGAAGGGGACGAGCAGTACTTC. Protein: CSVEVQGYEGDEQYF.

J is TRBJ2-5 and V is TRBV11-3; the D is unclear. With 1 base removed from V and 1 base from J, the gap between germline ends came to 10 bases. Germline assignment: CDR1 SGHNT and CDR2 YENEEA. This CDR3 has 15 residues. The CDR3 DNA reads as TGTGCCAGCAGCTTAGCGCCAAGGAGCCAAGAGACCCAGTACTTC. It encodes CASSLAPRSQETQYF.

The J gene is TRBJ2-7, the V gene TRBV4-3; the D is unclear. CDR1 LGHNA and CDR2 YSLEER come from the germline V gene. V shed 1 base and J shed 2 bases, with 9 bases lying between them. The CDR3 covers 14 residues. The CDR3 loop is CASSQGVPAYEQYF. As DNA, the CDR3 is TGCGCCAGCAGCCAAGGGGTCCCGGCCTACGAGCAGTACTTC.

This clone was seen many times. The chain joins TRBV2 to TRBJ1-3, with 7 bases matching TRBD1. This CDR3 region has 14 residues. The V gene end was trimmed by 2 bases and the J gene end by 2 bases; junction bases not matched to a gene: 0. CDR1 SNHLY and CDR2 FYNNEI come from the germline V gene. This CDR3 reads CASSEQGAGNTIYF. The CDR3 coding sequence is TGTGCCAGCAGTGAACAGGGGGCTGGAAACACCATATATTTT.

The table lists this clone with many counts. V usage is TRBV7-2 and J usage is TRBJ2-4; possibly TRBD1 for D (6 bases). The V end lost 3 bases, the J end lost 8 bases, and 11 bases lay between the germline ends. Germline lookup yields CDR1 SGHTA and CDR2 FQGNSA. The length of the CDR3 is 13 residues. CDR3 loop: CASSFLQGDIQYF. CDR3 bases: TGTGCCAGCAGCTTCCTACAGGGTGACATTCAGTACTTC.

This clone came up a few times. This chain uses TRBV7-2 with TRBJ2-1, with TRBD2 as a possible D gene (5 bases). Trimming stripped 2 bases from V and 0 bases from J, with 11 bases between. Germline CDR1 SGHTA, CDR2 FQGNSA. CDR3 length: 16 residues. CDR3 amino acids: CASSLWGVRSYNEQFF. The CDR3 region has the DNA TGTGCCAGCAGCTTATGGGGAGTCCGCTCCTACAATGAGCAGTTCTTC.

The gene calls are TRBV9 and TRBJ2-5, with TRBD2 matching over 12 bases. CDR1 is SGDLS, CDR2 YYNGEE, per germline. Trimming removed 4 bases from V and 2 bases from J; junction bases left unmatched: 6. This CDR3 spans 16 amino acids. The CDR3 nucleotides are TGTGCCAGCAGCTTACTAGCGGGAGGCTATCAAGAGACCCAGTACTTC. Its translation is CASSLLAGGYQETQYF.

The V gene is TRBV6-6, the J gene TRBJ1-6, with 11 nucleotides matching TRBD1. Germline V gene lookup returns CDR1 MNHNY and CDR2 SVGAGI (reference sequence). V gave up 8 bases and J gave up 6 bases; unmatched junction bases: 6. The CDR3 sequence is 15 residues long. CDR3 residues: CASSLDRGRNSPLHF. DNA for the CDR3: TGTGCCAGCTCCTTGGACAGGGGGCGTAATTCACCCCTCCACTTT.

As for this clone: The sample contains more than one DNA sequence encoding this CDR3. J is TRBJ2-6 and V is TRBV28, with D possibly TRBD1 on 5 matching bases. The germline gives CDR1 MDHEN, CDR2 SYDVKM. V was shortened by 5 bases and J by 0 bases, with 8 bases between the two germline ends. This CDR3 contains 15 residues. CDR3: CASSPDSSGANVLTF. The CDR3 nucleotides read TGTGCCAGCAGTCCTGACAGCTCTGGGGCCAACGTCCTGACTTTC.

This clone counts as medium-sized (0.01 to 0.1%). The chain couples TRBV11-1 to TRBJ2-6; D is uncertain. V lost 4 bases and J 2 bases, leaving 12 bases between the germline ends. Germline V gene data show CDR1 as SGHAT and CDR2 as FQDESV (reference sequence). The CDR3 contains 16 residues. CDR3 coding DNA: TGTGCCAGCAGCTCTATGATGGGCGCTGGGGCCAACGTCCTGACTTTC. Translated: CASSSMMGAGANVLTF. Using reference TRBV11-1 and TRBJ2-6 for the parts outside the CDR3, the full variable domain is EAEVAQSPRYKITEKSQAVAFWCDPISGHATLYWYRQILGQGPELLVQFQDESVVDDSQLPKDRFSAERLKGVDSTLKIQPAELGDSAMYLCASSSMMGAGANVLTFGAGSRLTVL.

V gene TRBV30 combines with J gene TRBJ1-1, with a weak D call TRBD1 (5 bases). V gave up 7 bases and J gave up 2 bases, with 20 bases separating them. The germline gives CDR1 GTSNPN, CDR2 SVGIG (reference sequence). The CDR3 has 15 residues. CDR3 sequence: CAYLPRIRVNTEAFF. The CDR3 DNA reads TGTGCCTACCTTCCCAGGATCAGGGTAAACACTGAAGCTTTCTTT.

Only a few counts were recorded for this clone. The rearrangement joins TRBV18 to TRBJ2-1; D is perhaps TRBD2 (6 bases). The V gene's germline CDR1 is KGHSH and CDR2 LQKENI. Trimming removed 6 bases from V and 8 bases from J, with 20 bases in between. The CDR3 runs 15 residues. CDR3 region: CASSRGTRDRDEQFF. DNA of the CDR3: TGTGCCAGCTCCCGCGGGACCCGGGATCGGGATGAGCAGTTCTTC.

The chain combines TRBV5-4 with TRBJ2-7; D unresolved. The CDR3 has 12 amino acids. The V and J ends lost 0 bases and 6 bases respectively, with 7 bases between them. CDR1 and CDR2 from the germline V gene are SGHNT and YYREEE (reference sequence). This chain's CDR3 is CASSLDHLEQYF. The CDR3 DNA is TGTGCCAGCAGCTTGGACCACCTCGAGCAGTACTTC.

This clone was seen a few times. This CDR3 reads CAISELDPLGNQPQHF. The CDR3 DNA sequence: TGTGCCATCAGTGAGTTAGACCCTTTGGGCAATCAGCCCCAGCATTTT. This chain connects TRBV10-3 to TRBJ1-5; D remains unclear. Germline V lookup: CDR1 ENHRY, CDR2 SYGVKD. The CDR3 extends over 16 amino acids. V was cut by 1 base and J by 2 bases, with 12 bases left in between.

The V call is TRBV30, the J call TRBJ1-6; 9 bases map to TRBD1. The germline gives CDR1 GTSNPN, CDR2 SVGIG (reference sequence). CDR3 size: 14 residues. The V and J ends lost 4 bases and 8 bases, in that order; junction bases with no gene match: 6. CDR3 loop: CAWNWGQGDSPLHF. The DNA for the CDR3 is TGTGCCTGGAATTGGGGACAGGGTGATTCACCCCTCCACTTT.

This clone has only a few counts. V gene TRBV7-2 combines with J gene TRBJ1-6; 7 bases line up with TRBD1. This CDR3 contains 14 residues. Germline V lookup: CDR1 SGHTA, CDR2 FQGNSA. With 1 base clipped from V and 6 bases from J, the junction kept 0 bases outside the gene matches. The CDR3 spells CASSLEGANSPLHF. As DNA, the CDR3 is TGTGCCAGCAGCTTAGAGGGGGCTAATTCACCCCTCCACTTT.

By share, this clone ranks as medium-sized. This sample includes further DNA sequences coding for the same CDR3. V gene TRBV7-2 combines with J gene TRBJ2-7, with D possibly being TRBD2 (5 bases). The CDR3 length is 14 residues. Deletions cut 5 bases from V and 6 bases from J, with 17 bases between. Germline loops: CDR1 SGHTA, CDR2 FQGNSA. CDR3 DNA: TGTGCCAGCAGCCCCGGACTCCAGTGGGGCGAGCAGTACTTC. Protein product: CASSPGLQWGEQYF.

V and J are TRBV30 and TRBJ1-6; D remains unclear. V lost 1 base and J 4 bases, leaving 5 bases between the germline ends. The CDR3 covers 13 residues. Germline CDR1 is GTSNPN and CDR2 is SVGIG (reference sequence). The CDR3 region is CAWSGMYNSPLHF. As DNA, the CDR3 is TGTGCCTGGAGTGGCATGTATAATTCACCCCTCCACTTT.